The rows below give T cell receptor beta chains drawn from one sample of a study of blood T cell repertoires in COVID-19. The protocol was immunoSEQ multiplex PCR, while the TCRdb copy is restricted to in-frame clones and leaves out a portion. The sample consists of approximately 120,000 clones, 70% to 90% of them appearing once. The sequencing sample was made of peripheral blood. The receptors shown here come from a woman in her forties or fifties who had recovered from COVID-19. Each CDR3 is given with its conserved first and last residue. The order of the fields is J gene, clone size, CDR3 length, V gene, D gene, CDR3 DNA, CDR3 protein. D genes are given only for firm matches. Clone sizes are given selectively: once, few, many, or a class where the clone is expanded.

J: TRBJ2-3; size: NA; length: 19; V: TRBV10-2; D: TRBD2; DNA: TGCGCCAGCAGCCTGGGACTAGCGGGAAGGCGGGGCGGCACAGATACGCAGTATTTT; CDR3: CASSLGLAGRRGGTDTQYF
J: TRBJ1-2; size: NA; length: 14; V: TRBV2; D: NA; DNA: TGTGCCAGCAGCCTTCAAACAGGGACCTATGGCTACACCTTC; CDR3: CASSLQTGTYGYTF
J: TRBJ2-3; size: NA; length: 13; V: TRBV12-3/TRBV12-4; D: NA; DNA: TGTGCCAGCAGCCCGACAGCAGGGATCACGCAGTATTTT; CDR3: CASSPTAGITQYF
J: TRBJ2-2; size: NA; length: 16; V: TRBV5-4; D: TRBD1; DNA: TGTGCCAGCAGCTTAAGGACAGGACAAGGCACCGGGGAGCTGTTTTTT; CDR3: CASSLRTGQGTGELFF
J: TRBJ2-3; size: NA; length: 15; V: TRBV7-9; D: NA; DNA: TGTGCCAGCAGCTTAGTTGGGCAGTACACAGATACGCAGTATTTT; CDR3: CASSLVGQYTDTQYF
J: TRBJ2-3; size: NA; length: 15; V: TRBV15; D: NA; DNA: TGTGCCACCAGCCCGTTGCGGGGGCCCACAGATACGCAGTATTTT; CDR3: CATSPLRGPTDTQYF
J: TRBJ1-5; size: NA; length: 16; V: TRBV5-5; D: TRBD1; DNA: TGTGCCAGCAGCTTGTCCCCGTACAGGGGTAGGGAGCCCCAGCATTTT; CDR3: CASSLSPYRGREPQHF
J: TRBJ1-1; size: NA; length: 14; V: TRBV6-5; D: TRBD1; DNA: TGTGCCAGCAGTTGGGGACAGGGCTTCACTGAAGCTTTCTTT; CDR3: CASSWGQGFTEAFF
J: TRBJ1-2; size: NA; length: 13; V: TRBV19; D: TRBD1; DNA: TGTGCCTCGGGGGGGACAGAGAACTATGGCTACACCTTC; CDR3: CASGGTENYGYTF
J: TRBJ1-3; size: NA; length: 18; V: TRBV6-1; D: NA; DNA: TGTGCCAGCAGTGAAAGGGCACCCTCTGGAGGTCGAGAAAACACCATATATTTT; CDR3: CASSERAPSGGRENTIYF
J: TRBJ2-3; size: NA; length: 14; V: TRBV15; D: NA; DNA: TGTGCCACCAGCAGAGGGCAGGGGCGAGATACGCAGTATTTT; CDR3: CATSRGQGRDTQYF
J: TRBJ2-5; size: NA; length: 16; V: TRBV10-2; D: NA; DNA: TGCGCCAGCAGTGAGCCGACTCGATTAGCTGTACAGACCCAGTACTTC; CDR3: CASSEPTRLAVQTQYF
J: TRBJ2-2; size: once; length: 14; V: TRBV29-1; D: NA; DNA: TGCAGCGTTTTTGGGGGGACGGACACCGGGGAGCTGTTTTTT; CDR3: CSVFGGTDTGELFF
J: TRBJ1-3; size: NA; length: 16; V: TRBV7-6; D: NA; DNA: TGTGCCAGCCTACCGGGCAGGGGTATTTCCGGAAACACCATATATTTT; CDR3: CASLPGRGISGNTIYF
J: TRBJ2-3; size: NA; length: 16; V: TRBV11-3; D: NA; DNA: TGTGCCAGCAGCAAAAATTCGGGACTGAGCACAGATACGCAGTATTTT; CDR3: CASSKNSGLSTDTQYF
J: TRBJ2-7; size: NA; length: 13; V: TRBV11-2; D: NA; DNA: TGTGCCAGCAGCTTGGGACTTTTCTACGAGCAGTACTTC; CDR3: CASSLGLFYEQYF
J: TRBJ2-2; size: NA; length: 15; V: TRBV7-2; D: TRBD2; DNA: TGTGCCAGCAGCCTTAGCGGGAGAGGAACCGGGGAGCTGTTTTTT; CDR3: CASSLSGRGTGELFF
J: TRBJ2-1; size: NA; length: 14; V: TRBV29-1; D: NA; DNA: TGCAGCGTTGCGGGTCAGTCTACTTACAATGAGCAGTTCTTC; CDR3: CSVAGQSTYNEQFF
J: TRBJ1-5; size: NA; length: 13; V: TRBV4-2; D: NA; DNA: TGTGCCAGCAGCCTATCGGGTGGAGGGGCCCAGCATTTT; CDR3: CASSLSGGGAQHF
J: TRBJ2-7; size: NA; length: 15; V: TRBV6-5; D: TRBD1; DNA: TGTGCCAGCAGTCAACCGGACAGGGACGCCTACGAGCAGTACTTC; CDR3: CASSQPDRDAYEQYF
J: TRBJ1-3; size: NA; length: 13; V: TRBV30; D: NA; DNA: TGTGCCTTTCAGACAGTATCTGGAAACACCATATATTTT; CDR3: CAFQTVSGNTIYF
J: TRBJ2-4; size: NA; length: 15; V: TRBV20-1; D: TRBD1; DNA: TGCAGTGCTAGTCGGGACAGGCTAGCCAAAAACATTCAGTACTTC; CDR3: CSASRDRLAKNIQYF
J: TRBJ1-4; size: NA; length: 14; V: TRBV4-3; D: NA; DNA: TGCGCCAGCAGCCGGTCAAGACTTAATGAAAAACTGTTTTTT; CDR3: CASSRSRLNEKLFF